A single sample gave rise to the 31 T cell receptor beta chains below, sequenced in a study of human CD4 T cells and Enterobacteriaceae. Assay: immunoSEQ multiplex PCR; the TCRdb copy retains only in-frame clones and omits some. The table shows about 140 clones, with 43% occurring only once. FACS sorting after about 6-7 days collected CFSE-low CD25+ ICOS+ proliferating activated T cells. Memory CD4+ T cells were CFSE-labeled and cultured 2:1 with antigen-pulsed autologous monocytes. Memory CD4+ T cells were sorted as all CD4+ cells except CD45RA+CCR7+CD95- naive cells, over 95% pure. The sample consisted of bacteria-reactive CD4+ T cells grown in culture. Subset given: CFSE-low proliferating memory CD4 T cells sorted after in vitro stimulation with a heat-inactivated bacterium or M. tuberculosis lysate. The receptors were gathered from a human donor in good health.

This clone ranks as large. The CDR3: CASSVGRSSYEQYF. The DNA for the CDR3 is TGTGCCAGCAGCGTAGGCCGGAGCTCCTACGAGCAGTACTTC. This sequence joins TRBV9 and TRBJ2-7; D is ambiguous. CDR3 length equals 14 residues. The V gene's germline CDR1 is SGDLS and CDR2 YYNGEE. V lost 0 bases to trimming and J lost 0 bases, with 7 bases between them.

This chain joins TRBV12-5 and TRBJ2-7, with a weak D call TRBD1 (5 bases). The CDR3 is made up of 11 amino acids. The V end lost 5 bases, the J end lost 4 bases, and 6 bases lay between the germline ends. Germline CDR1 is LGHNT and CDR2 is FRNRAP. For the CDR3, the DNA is TGTGCTAGTGGTCCAGGGTACGAGCAGTACTTC. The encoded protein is CASGPGYEQYF. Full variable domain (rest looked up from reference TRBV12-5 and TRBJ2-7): DARVTQTPRHKVTEMGQEVTMRCQPILGHNTVFWYRQTMMQGLELLAYFRNRAPLDDSGMPKDRFSAEMPDATLATLKIQPSEPRDSAVYFCASGPGYEQYFGPGTRLTVT.

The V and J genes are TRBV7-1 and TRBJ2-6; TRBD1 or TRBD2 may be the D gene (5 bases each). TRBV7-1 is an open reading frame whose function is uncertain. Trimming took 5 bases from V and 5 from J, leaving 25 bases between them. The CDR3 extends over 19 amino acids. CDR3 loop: CASSRAGHGGQSRANVLTF. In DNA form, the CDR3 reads TGTGCCAGCAGCCGGGCAGGTCACGGAGGACAAAGTCGGGCCAACGTCCTGACTTTC.

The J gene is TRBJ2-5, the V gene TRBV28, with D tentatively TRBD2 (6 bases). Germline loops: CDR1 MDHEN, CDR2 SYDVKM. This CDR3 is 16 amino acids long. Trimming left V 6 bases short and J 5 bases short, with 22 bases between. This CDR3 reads CASSFGGAVFRETQYF. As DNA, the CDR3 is TGTGCCAGCAGCTTCGGGGGAGCGGTCTTTCGGGAGACCCAGTACTTC.

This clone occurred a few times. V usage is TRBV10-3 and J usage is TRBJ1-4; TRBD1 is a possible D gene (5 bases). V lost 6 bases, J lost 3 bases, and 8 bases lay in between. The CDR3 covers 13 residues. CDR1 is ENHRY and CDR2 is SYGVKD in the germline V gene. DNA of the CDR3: TGTGCCATCAGGCAGGGACCTAATGAAAAACTGTTTTTT. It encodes CAIRQGPNEKLFF.

The CDR3 DNA sequence: TGCAGCGTTGGGGGTTCCTACGAGCAGTACTTC. This translates into CSVGGSYEQYF. This chain uses TRBV29-1 with TRBJ2-7; D not resolved. The CDR3 totals 11 residues. The germline CDR1 and CDR2 sequences are SQVTM and ANQGSEA. The germline V and J ends were trimmed by 4 bases and 1 base, with 5 bases remaining between them.

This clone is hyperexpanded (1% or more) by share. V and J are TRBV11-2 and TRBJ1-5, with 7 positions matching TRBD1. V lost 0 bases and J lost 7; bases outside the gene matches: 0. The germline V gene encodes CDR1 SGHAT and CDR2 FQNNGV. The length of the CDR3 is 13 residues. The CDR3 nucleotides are TGTGCCAGCAGCTTAGACAGGGGGCAGCCCCAGCATTTT. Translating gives CASSLDRGQPQHF. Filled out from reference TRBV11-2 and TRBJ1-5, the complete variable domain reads EAGVAQSPRYKIIEKRQSVAFWCNPISGHATLYWYQQILGQGPKLLIQFQNNGVVDDSQLPKDRFSAERLKGVDSTLKIQPAKLEDSAVYLCASSLDRGQPQHFGDGTRLSIL.

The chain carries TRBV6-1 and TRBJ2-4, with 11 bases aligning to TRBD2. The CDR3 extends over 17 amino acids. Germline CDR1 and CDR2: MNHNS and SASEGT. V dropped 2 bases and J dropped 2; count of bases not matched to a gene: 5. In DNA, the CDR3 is TGTGCCAGCAGTGAAAGTCTAGCGGGAGGACCCAAAAACATTCAGTACTTC. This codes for CASSESLAGGPKNIQYF.

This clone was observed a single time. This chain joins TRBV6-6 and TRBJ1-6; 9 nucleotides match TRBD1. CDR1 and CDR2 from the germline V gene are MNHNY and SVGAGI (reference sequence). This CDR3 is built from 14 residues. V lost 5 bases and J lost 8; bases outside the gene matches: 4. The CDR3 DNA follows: TGTGCCAGCAGTGTACAGGGGGCGGATTCACCCCTCCACTTT. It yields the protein CASSVQGADSPLHF.

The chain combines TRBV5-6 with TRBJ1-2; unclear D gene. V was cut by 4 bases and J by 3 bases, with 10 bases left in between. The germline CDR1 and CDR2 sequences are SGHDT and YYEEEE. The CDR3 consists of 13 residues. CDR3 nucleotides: TGTGCCAGCAGCGCCCGTAGATACTATGGCTACACCTTC. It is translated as CASSARRYYGYTF.

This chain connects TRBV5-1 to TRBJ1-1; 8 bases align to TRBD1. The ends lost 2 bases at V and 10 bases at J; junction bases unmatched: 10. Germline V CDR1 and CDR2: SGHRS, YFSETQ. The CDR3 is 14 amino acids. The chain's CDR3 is CASSFRETGEVAFF. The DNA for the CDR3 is TGCGCCAGCAGCTTTAGGGAGACAGGGGAAGTAGCTTTCTTT.

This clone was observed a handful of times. CDR3 protein: CASSLTGGGYTF. The CDR3 DNA reads as TGTGCCAGCAGCCTAACTGGGGGTGGCTACACCTTC. The chain is built from TRBV13 and TRBJ1-2; D is possibly TRBD1 (5 bases). Trimming shortened V by 5 bases and J by 7 bases, and 11 bases separated the two germline ends. Looked up from germline, CDR1 is PRHDT and CDR2 is FYEKMQ (reference sequence). The CDR3 is made up of 12 amino acids.

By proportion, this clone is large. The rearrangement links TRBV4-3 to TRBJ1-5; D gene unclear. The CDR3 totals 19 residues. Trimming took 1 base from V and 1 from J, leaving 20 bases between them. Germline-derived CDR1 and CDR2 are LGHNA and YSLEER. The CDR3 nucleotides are TGCGCCAGCAGCCAAGGCTGGACCGGAGTCGGGGTGAGCAATCAGCCCCAGCATTTT. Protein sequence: CASSQGWTGVGVSNQPQHF.

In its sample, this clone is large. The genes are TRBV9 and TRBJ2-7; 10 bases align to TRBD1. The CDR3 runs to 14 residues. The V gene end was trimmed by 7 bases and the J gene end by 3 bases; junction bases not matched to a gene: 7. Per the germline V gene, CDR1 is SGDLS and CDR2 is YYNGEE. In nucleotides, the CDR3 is TGTGCCAGCGGGCCGGGACAGGGGAGCTACGAGCAGTACTTC. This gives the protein CASGPGQGSYEQYF.

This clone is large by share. The CDR3 here is CASSLAGGYEQYF. The CDR3 nucleotides read TGTGCCAGCAGCTTAGCGGGAGGGTATGAGCAGTACTTC. The chain carries TRBV13 and TRBJ2-7; 8 bases agree with TRBD2. There are 13 residues in the CDR3. V shed 1 base, J shed 7 bases, and the junction held 3 bases outside the gene matches. Germline V lookup: CDR1 PRHDT, CDR2 FYEKMQ (reference sequence).

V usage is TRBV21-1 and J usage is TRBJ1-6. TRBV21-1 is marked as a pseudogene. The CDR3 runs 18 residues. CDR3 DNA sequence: TGTGCCAGCAGGTTTGCTTTAGTACACATACATCATAATTCACCCCTCCACTTT. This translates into CASRFALVHIHHNSPLHF.

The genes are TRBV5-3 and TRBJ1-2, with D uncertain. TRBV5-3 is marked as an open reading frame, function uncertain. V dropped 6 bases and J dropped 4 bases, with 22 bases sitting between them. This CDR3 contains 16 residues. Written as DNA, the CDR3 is TGTGCCAGAATAGTAGAAATGGTGAGAAAGACCTATGGCTACACCTTC. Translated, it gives CARIVEMVRKTYGYTF.

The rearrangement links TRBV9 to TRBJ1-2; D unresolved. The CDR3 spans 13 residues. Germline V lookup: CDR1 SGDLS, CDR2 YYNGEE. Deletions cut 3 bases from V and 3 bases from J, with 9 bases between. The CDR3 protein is CASSARRYYGYTF. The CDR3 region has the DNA TGTGCCAGCAGCGCCCGTAGATACTATGGCTACACCTTC.

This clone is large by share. CDR3 bases: TGTGCCAGTAGTTCTGAACCGGGACCCTGGAGGGAGCAGTACTTC. It translates to CASSSEPGPWREQYF. The chain has TRBV19 and TRBJ2-7; TRBD1 or TRBD2 may be the D gene (5 bases each). CDR1 and CDR2 from the germline V gene are LNHDA and SQIVND (reference sequence). V lost 5 bases and J lost 7, with 21 bases in between. This CDR3 has 15 amino acids.

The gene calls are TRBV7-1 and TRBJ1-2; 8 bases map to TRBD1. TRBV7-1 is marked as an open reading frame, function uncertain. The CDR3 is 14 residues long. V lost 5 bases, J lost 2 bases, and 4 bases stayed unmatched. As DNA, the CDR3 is TGTGCCAGCAGCCCCGGACAGGGAAACTATGGCTACACCTTC. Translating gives CASSPGQGNYGYTF.

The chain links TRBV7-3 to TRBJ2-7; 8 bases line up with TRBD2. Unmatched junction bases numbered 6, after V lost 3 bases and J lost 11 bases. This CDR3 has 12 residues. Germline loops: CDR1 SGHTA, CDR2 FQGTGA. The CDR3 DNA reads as TGTGCCAGCAGCTTTCAAGCGGGAGATGAGTACTTC. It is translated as CASSFQAGDEYF.

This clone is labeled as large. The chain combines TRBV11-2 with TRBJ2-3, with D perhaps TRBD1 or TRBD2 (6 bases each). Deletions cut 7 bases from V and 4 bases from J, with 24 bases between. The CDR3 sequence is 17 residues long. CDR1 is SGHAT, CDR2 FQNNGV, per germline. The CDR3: CASTEPLSGGGADTQYF. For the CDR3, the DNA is TGTGCCAGCACCGAGCCCCTCTCCGGGGGCGGAGCAGATACGCAGTATTTT.

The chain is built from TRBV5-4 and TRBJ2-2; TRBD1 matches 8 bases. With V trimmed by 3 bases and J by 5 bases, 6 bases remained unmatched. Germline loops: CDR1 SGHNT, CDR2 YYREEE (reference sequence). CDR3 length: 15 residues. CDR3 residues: CASSSMTGVTGELFF. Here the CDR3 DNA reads TGTGCCAGCAGCTCAATGACAGGGGTAACCGGGGAGCTGTTTTTT.

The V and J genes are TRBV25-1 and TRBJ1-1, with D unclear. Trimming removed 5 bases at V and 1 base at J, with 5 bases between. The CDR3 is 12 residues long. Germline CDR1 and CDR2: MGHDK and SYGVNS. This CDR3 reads CASSHGNTEAFF. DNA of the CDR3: TGTGCCAGCAGTCACGGGAACACTGAAGCTTTCTTT.

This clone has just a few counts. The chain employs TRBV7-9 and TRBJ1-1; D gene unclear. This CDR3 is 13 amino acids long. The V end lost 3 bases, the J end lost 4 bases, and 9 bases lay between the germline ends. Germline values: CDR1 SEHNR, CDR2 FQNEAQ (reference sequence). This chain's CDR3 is CASSLTQTTEAFF. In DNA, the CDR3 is TGTGCCAGCAGCTTGACCCAGACCACTGAAGCTTTCTTT. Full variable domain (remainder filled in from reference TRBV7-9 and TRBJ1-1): DTGVSQNPRHKITKRGQNVTFRCDPISEHNRLYWYRQTLGQGPEFLTYFQNEAQLEKSRLLSDRFSAERPKGSFSTLEIQRTEQGDSAMYLCASSLTQTTEAFFGQGTRLTVV.

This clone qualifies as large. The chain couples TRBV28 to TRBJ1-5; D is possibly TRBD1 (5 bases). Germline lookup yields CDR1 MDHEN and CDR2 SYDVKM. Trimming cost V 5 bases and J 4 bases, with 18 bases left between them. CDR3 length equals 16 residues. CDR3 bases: TGTGCCAGCAGTGATGCCCGCCGGGGCATTAATCAGCCCCAGCATTTT. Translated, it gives CASSDARRGINQPQHF.

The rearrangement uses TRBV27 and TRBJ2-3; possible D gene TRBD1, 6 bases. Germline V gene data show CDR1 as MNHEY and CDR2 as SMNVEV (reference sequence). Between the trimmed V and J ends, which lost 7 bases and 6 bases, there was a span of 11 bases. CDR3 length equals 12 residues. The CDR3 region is CASKGERDTQYF. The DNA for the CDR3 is TGTGCCAGCAAGGGGGAAAGGGATACGCAGTATTTT.

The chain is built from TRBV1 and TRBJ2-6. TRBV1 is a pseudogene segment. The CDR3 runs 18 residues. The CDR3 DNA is TGCACCAGCAGCTTTGCGCGTTTGTGCACAAATCGGGCCAACGTCCTGACTTTC. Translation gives CTSSFARLCTNRANVLTF.

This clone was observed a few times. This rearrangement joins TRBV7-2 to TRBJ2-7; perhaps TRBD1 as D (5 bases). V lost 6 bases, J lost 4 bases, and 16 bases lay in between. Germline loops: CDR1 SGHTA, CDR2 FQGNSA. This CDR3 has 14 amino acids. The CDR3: CASSSRLTAYEQYF. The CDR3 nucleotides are TGTGCCAGCAGTTCTAGGTTGACAGCTTACGAGCAGTACTTC.

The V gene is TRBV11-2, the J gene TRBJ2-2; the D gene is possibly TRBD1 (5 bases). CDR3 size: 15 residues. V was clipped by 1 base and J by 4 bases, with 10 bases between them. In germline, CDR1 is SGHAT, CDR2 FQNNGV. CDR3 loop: CASSLAFQGTGELFF. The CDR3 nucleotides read TGTGCCAGCAGCTTAGCTTTCCAGGGCACCGGGGAGCTGTTTTTT.

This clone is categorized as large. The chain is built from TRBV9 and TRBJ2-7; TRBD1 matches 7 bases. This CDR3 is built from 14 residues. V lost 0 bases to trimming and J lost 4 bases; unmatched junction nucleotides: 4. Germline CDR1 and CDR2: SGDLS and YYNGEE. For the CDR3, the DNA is TGTGCCAGCAGCGTAGGACAGGGCGGGTACGAGCAGTACTTC. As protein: CASSVGQGGYEQYF.